This TCR beta chain was identified in a study of blood T cell repertoires in COVID-19. Original processing notes: Estimates of nucleated cell counts were drawn from the amplification of reference gene primers. Clones were read by immunoSEQ multiplex PCR, and TCRdb kept only the in-frame ones, dropping some. D and trimming come from the DNA, and the V and J calls and clone size come from that table. The sample holds some 350,000 clones, more than 80% seen once. This CDR3 has 15 amino acids. CDR1 and CDR2 (germline): MNHEY, SVGEGT. Trimming cost V 5 bases and J 7 bases, with 20 bases left between them. This sequence joins TRBV6-2 or TRBV6-3 and TRBJ1-1; no firm D call. The source of this sequence is a woman between 25 and 40 years old with COVID-19, enrolled during active disease. Material for sequencing was peripheral blood. In DNA, the CDR3 is TGTGCCAGCAGTCCCTACTGGGAGGAATTCATTGAAGCTTTCTTT. Translated: CASSPYWEEFIEAFF.